The entry below gives a single T cell receptor beta chain sequence along with its context. Germline assignment: CDR1 SGHVS and CDR2 FNYEAQ. The CDR3 contains 16 residues. Trimming at V came to 5 bases and at J to 0 bases, leaving 9 bases not matched to a gene. This sample was taken from a study of blood T cell repertoires in COVID-19. Across the whole study: PBMCs, B-cell-depleted T cells, or T cells were the source of the cDNA or gDNA that made up the material.

Data came from immunoSEQ multiplex PCR; TCRdb stores just in-frame clones and leaves some out. The sample consists of about 280,000 clones, approximately 86% of them appearing once. The material sequenced was peripheral blood. The chain joins TRBV7-6 to TRBJ2-7; 8 nucleotides match TRBD1. The clonotype was recovered from a woman aged 25 to 45 who had recovered from COVID-19. This chain's CDR3 is CASSLPQGGSSYEQYF. The CDR3 DNA is TGTGCCAGCAGCCTCCCACAGGGGGGAAGCTCCTACGAGCAGTACTTC.